The source of this T cell receptor (beta chain) is a study of T-cell reconstitution after alpha-beta-depleted transplantation in children. Unique molecular identifiers were built into the TCRbeta library. In TCRdb, the PCR reads were re-called with MiXCR into one record per CDR3 protein. Of about 200,000 distinct CDR3 sequences in the sample, roughly 7% were seen once. Findings of the study overall: Surviving recipient T cells and thymic progenitors produced the high day-60 TCRbeta diversity seen in some patients. At around two months after transplant, the alpha-beta T cells were reportedly derived from several hundred expanded clones that came from non-depleted graft cells. T-cell numbers and diversity one year post-transplant derived largely from freshly generated T cells.

Notes on this clonotype: Its antigen is currently unknown.

The germline V gene encodes CDR1 MDHEN and CDR2 SYDVKM. The CDR3 is 12 amino acids. With 10 bases removed from V and 5 bases from J, the gap between germline ends came to 14 bases. The source of this sequence is a boy under 10 years old with acute lymphoblastic leukemia, due to receive a stem cell transplant. The source was PBMCs, collected before TCRalphabeta/CD19-depleted stem cell transplant. The chain joins TRBV28 to TRBJ2-5; possible D gene TRBD2, 7 bases. CDR3 protein: CAIAGAGETQYF. In DNA form, the CDR3 reads TGTGCCATCGCGGGGGCCGGTGAGACCCAGTACTTC.